This entry lists 16 T cell receptor beta chains sequenced from one sample in a study of blood T cell repertoires in COVID-19. The repertoire was sequenced with immunoSEQ multiplex PCR; TCRdb's copy has only in-frame clones and lacks some. Of fewer than 90,000 clones listed, roughly nine tenths are singletons. The sequenced sample consisted of peripheral blood. The source is a man older than 75 in a cohort sampled during active COVID-19.

There are a few counts of this clone. The chain combines TRBV3-1 (or the pseudogene TRBV3-2) with TRBJ2-5; perhaps TRBD2 as D (6 bases). The germline CDR1 and CDR2 sequences are LGHDT and YNNKEL (reference sequence). V was clipped by 4 bases and J by 4 bases, with 16 bases between them. The CDR3 has 15 amino acids. CDR3 bases: TGTGCCAGCAGCCTATTTCGAGAGCGGGCAGAGACCCAGTACTTC. Its protein is CASSLFRERAETQYF.

V and J are TRBV27 and TRBJ2-2, with 15 positions matching TRBD2. The length of the CDR3 is 14 residues. Per germline, CDR1 MNHEY and CDR2 SMNVEV (reference sequence). J was trimmed by 7 bases and V by 10 bases; bases with no gene match: 4. This chain's CDR3 is CATTGLAGGGELFF. The DNA for the CDR3 is TGTGCCACCACGGGACTAGCGGGGGGCGGGGAGCTGTTTTTT.

The V call is TRBV19, the J call TRBJ1-3, with no clear D. Trimming left V 4 bases short and J 0 bases short, with 13 bases between. The V gene's germline CDR1 is LNHDA and CDR2 SQIVND (reference sequence). The CDR3 runs to 16 residues. CDR3 loop: CASSTPNSNSGNTIYF. DNA for the CDR3: TGTGCCAGTAGTACCCCAAACAGCAACTCTGGAAACACCATATATTTT.

This clone was detected once. This rearrangement joins TRBV28 to TRBJ2-4; 10 positions match TRBD2. Looked up from germline, CDR1 is MDHEN and CDR2 is SYDVKM. This CDR3 is built from 17 residues. The J segment lost 12 bases and the V segment lost 2 bases, leaving 16 bases of the junction unmatched. The CDR3 sequence is CASSLALGASGGLHQYF. CDR3 DNA sequence: TGTGCCAGCAGTTTAGCCCTCGGGGCTAGCGGGGGCCTGCATCAGTACTTC.

This chain uses TRBV3-1 (or the pseudogene TRBV3-2) with TRBJ2-2; D gene unclear. CDR3 length: 14 residues. Trimming cost V 5 bases and J 7 bases, with 14 bases left between them. Germline V lookup: CDR1 LGHDT, CDR2 YNNKEL (reference sequence). The chain's CDR3 is CASSTNDGYGELFF. In DNA, the CDR3 is TGTGCCAGCAGCACCAATGACGGGTACGGGGAGCTGTTTTTT.

V usage is TRBV7-2 and J usage is TRBJ1-2; D not certain. This CDR3 contains 11 residues. Trimming took 1 base from V and 13 from J, leaving 10 bases between them. CDR1 SGHTA and CDR2 FQGNSA come from the germline V gene. CDR3 in amino acids: CASSLDMAGTF. CDR3 sequence (DNA): TGTGCCAGCAGCTTAGATATGGCAGGCACCTTC. The variable domain in full, with the rest retrieved from reference TRBV7-2 and TRBJ1-2, is GAGVSQSPSNKVTEKGKDVELRCDPISGHTALYWYRQSLGQGLEFLIYFQGNSAPDKSGLPSDRFSAERTGGSVSTLTIQRTQQEDSAVYLCASSLDMAGTFGSGTRLTVV.

The sample holds a few counts of this clone. CDR3 nucleotides: TGTGCCACTCACCGGGATAGGAACTATGGCTACACCTTC. Protein product: CATHRDRNYGYTF. V is TRBV19 and J is TRBJ1-2, with no clear D. Per the germline V gene, CDR1 is LNHDA and CDR2 is SQIVND (reference sequence). This CDR3 is 13 amino acids long. The V and J ends lost 10 bases and 2 bases respectively, with 14 bases between them.

The chain carries TRBV24-1 and TRBJ2-3, with TRBD2 identical over 12 bases. V shed 4 bases and J 1 base; nucleotides not matched to a gene: 5. This CDR3 is 17 amino acids long. Per germline, CDR1 KGHDR and CDR2 SFDVKD. The DNA for the CDR3 is TGTGCCACCAGTGACGCAAGACTAGCGGGGGGCACAGATACGCAGTATTTT. Protein sequence: CATSDARLAGGTDTQYF.

The gene calls are TRBV5-1 and TRBJ1-1; TRBD1 matches at 8 bases. Germline lookup yields CDR1 SGHRS and CDR2 YFSETQ. The CDR3 loop spans 16 amino acids. The ends lost 0 bases at V and 4 bases at J; junction bases unmatched: 8. CDR3 protein: CASSLGQGIRGTEAFF. CDR3 nucleotides: TGCGCCAGCAGCTTGGGACAGGGGATTAGGGGCACTGAAGCTTTCTTT.

V gene TRBV6-6 combines with J gene TRBJ2-2; 11 positions agree with TRBD2. The CDR3 runs to 15 residues. V was pared by 5 bases and J by 5 bases, with 4 bases of the junction left unmatched. The germline V gene has CDR1 MNHNY and CDR2 SVGAGI (reference sequence). CDR3 in amino acids: CASSILAGVTGELFF. CDR3 coding DNA: TGTGCCAGCAGTATACTAGCGGGGGTTACCGGGGAGCTGTTTTTT.

The rearrangement uses TRBV28 and TRBJ1-5; TRBD1 might be the D (5 bases). V was cut by 8 bases and J by 3 bases, with 8 bases left in between. Germline V gene sequence: CDR1 MDHEN, CDR2 SYDVKM. This CDR3 has 12 residues. CDR3: CASRGNNQPQHF. In DNA, the CDR3 is TGTGCCAGCCGGGGGAACAATCAGCCCCAGCATTTT. The entire variable domain, with the rest obtained from reference TRBV28 and TRBJ1-5, is as follows: DVKVTQSSRYLVKRTGEKVFLECVQDMDHENMFWYRQDPGLGLRLIYFSYDVKMKEKGDIPEGYSVSREKKERFSLILESASTNQTSMYLCASRGNNQPQHFGDGTRLSIL.

The rearrangement links TRBV5-6 to TRBJ1-5; possible D gene TRBD1, 5 bases. V lost 3 bases and J 2 bases, leaving 9 bases between the germline ends. Germline V gene data show CDR1 as SGHDT and CDR2 as YYEEEE. This CDR3 has 14 amino acids. The DNA for the CDR3 is TGTGCCAGCAGCTCCGAACAGGGCAATCAGCCCCAGCATTTT. Translated, it gives CASSSEQGNQPQHF.

The genes are TRBV20-1 and TRBJ2-7, with TRBD2 matching over 10 bases. From germline, CDR1 is DFQATT and CDR2 SNEGSKA (reference sequence). V trimming: 3 bases; J trimming: 4 bases; junction bases outside the gene matches: 6. This CDR3 contains 14 residues. This chain's CDR3 is CSASAGTSAYEQYF. The CDR3 DNA sequence: TGCAGTGCTAGTGCGGGGACTAGCGCTTACGAGCAGTACTTC.

This clone was seen a few times. The V gene is TRBV19, the J gene TRBJ2-2; TRBD1 aligns across 7 bases. The CDR3 has 16 amino acids. The germline V gene has CDR1 LNHDA and CDR2 SQIVND (reference sequence). V shed 6 bases, J shed 4 bases, and the junction held 11 bases outside the gene matches. CDR3 sequence: CASRLPGQAITGELFF. Here the CDR3 DNA reads TGTGCCAGTAGACTACCCGGACAGGCTATCACCGGGGAGCTGTTTTTT.

The chain recombines TRBV27 with TRBJ2-5; a weak D match, TRBD2 (5 bases). CDR3 length: 14 amino acids. Trimming stripped 2 bases from V and 6 bases from J, with 13 bases between. Germline values: CDR1 MNHEY, CDR2 SMNVEV (reference sequence). The CDR3 nucleotides are TGTGCCAGCAGTTTAGGGAGAGGTTGGCAGACCCAGTACTTC. Protein product: CASSLGRGWQTQYF.

The chain employs TRBV11-2 and TRBJ1-1, with D unclear. Germline-derived CDR1 and CDR2 are SGHAT and FQNNGV. The length of the CDR3 is 14 residues. V was trimmed by 5 bases and J by 0 bases, leaving 10 bases between them. For the CDR3, the DNA is TGTGCCAGCAGCCCGGAGCCATTGAACACTGAAGCTTTCTTT. Amino acids: CASSPEPLNTEAFF.